This record concerns one T cell receptor (beta chain) sequence. The antigen is unknown. These data belong to a study of shared clonotypes between healthy human individuals. Study conclusions and caveats: Naive subsets tended to show greater estimated richness than memory subsets.

Each subset's genomic DNA was split evenly across several immunoSEQ plates. Assay: immunoSEQ multiplex PCR; the TCRdb copy retains only in-frame clones and omits some. Of roughly 1,500,000 clones listed, 95% to 99% were seen once; the top ten hold roughly 0.45%. The CDR3 has 14 residues. The V and J ends lost 7 bases and 4 bases respectively, with 19 bases between them. Germline V CDR1 and CDR2: SQVTM, ANQGSEA. Everyone who donated was a Caucasian adult who lived in Nashville, Tennessee. Investigators divided CD4+ cells into CD45RA+ naive and CD45RA-negative memory subsets. The specimen was naive CD4+ T cells sorted from blood. Indicated subset: CD45RA+ positively selected. The chain recombines TRBV29-1 with TRBJ1-2; D call uncertain. The sequence was obtained from a man aged 25-40 years in good health. CDR3 amino acids: CSASSTPSIYGYTF. As DNA, the CDR3 is TGCAGCGCCAGTAGCACGCCGTCTATCTATGGCTACACCTTC.